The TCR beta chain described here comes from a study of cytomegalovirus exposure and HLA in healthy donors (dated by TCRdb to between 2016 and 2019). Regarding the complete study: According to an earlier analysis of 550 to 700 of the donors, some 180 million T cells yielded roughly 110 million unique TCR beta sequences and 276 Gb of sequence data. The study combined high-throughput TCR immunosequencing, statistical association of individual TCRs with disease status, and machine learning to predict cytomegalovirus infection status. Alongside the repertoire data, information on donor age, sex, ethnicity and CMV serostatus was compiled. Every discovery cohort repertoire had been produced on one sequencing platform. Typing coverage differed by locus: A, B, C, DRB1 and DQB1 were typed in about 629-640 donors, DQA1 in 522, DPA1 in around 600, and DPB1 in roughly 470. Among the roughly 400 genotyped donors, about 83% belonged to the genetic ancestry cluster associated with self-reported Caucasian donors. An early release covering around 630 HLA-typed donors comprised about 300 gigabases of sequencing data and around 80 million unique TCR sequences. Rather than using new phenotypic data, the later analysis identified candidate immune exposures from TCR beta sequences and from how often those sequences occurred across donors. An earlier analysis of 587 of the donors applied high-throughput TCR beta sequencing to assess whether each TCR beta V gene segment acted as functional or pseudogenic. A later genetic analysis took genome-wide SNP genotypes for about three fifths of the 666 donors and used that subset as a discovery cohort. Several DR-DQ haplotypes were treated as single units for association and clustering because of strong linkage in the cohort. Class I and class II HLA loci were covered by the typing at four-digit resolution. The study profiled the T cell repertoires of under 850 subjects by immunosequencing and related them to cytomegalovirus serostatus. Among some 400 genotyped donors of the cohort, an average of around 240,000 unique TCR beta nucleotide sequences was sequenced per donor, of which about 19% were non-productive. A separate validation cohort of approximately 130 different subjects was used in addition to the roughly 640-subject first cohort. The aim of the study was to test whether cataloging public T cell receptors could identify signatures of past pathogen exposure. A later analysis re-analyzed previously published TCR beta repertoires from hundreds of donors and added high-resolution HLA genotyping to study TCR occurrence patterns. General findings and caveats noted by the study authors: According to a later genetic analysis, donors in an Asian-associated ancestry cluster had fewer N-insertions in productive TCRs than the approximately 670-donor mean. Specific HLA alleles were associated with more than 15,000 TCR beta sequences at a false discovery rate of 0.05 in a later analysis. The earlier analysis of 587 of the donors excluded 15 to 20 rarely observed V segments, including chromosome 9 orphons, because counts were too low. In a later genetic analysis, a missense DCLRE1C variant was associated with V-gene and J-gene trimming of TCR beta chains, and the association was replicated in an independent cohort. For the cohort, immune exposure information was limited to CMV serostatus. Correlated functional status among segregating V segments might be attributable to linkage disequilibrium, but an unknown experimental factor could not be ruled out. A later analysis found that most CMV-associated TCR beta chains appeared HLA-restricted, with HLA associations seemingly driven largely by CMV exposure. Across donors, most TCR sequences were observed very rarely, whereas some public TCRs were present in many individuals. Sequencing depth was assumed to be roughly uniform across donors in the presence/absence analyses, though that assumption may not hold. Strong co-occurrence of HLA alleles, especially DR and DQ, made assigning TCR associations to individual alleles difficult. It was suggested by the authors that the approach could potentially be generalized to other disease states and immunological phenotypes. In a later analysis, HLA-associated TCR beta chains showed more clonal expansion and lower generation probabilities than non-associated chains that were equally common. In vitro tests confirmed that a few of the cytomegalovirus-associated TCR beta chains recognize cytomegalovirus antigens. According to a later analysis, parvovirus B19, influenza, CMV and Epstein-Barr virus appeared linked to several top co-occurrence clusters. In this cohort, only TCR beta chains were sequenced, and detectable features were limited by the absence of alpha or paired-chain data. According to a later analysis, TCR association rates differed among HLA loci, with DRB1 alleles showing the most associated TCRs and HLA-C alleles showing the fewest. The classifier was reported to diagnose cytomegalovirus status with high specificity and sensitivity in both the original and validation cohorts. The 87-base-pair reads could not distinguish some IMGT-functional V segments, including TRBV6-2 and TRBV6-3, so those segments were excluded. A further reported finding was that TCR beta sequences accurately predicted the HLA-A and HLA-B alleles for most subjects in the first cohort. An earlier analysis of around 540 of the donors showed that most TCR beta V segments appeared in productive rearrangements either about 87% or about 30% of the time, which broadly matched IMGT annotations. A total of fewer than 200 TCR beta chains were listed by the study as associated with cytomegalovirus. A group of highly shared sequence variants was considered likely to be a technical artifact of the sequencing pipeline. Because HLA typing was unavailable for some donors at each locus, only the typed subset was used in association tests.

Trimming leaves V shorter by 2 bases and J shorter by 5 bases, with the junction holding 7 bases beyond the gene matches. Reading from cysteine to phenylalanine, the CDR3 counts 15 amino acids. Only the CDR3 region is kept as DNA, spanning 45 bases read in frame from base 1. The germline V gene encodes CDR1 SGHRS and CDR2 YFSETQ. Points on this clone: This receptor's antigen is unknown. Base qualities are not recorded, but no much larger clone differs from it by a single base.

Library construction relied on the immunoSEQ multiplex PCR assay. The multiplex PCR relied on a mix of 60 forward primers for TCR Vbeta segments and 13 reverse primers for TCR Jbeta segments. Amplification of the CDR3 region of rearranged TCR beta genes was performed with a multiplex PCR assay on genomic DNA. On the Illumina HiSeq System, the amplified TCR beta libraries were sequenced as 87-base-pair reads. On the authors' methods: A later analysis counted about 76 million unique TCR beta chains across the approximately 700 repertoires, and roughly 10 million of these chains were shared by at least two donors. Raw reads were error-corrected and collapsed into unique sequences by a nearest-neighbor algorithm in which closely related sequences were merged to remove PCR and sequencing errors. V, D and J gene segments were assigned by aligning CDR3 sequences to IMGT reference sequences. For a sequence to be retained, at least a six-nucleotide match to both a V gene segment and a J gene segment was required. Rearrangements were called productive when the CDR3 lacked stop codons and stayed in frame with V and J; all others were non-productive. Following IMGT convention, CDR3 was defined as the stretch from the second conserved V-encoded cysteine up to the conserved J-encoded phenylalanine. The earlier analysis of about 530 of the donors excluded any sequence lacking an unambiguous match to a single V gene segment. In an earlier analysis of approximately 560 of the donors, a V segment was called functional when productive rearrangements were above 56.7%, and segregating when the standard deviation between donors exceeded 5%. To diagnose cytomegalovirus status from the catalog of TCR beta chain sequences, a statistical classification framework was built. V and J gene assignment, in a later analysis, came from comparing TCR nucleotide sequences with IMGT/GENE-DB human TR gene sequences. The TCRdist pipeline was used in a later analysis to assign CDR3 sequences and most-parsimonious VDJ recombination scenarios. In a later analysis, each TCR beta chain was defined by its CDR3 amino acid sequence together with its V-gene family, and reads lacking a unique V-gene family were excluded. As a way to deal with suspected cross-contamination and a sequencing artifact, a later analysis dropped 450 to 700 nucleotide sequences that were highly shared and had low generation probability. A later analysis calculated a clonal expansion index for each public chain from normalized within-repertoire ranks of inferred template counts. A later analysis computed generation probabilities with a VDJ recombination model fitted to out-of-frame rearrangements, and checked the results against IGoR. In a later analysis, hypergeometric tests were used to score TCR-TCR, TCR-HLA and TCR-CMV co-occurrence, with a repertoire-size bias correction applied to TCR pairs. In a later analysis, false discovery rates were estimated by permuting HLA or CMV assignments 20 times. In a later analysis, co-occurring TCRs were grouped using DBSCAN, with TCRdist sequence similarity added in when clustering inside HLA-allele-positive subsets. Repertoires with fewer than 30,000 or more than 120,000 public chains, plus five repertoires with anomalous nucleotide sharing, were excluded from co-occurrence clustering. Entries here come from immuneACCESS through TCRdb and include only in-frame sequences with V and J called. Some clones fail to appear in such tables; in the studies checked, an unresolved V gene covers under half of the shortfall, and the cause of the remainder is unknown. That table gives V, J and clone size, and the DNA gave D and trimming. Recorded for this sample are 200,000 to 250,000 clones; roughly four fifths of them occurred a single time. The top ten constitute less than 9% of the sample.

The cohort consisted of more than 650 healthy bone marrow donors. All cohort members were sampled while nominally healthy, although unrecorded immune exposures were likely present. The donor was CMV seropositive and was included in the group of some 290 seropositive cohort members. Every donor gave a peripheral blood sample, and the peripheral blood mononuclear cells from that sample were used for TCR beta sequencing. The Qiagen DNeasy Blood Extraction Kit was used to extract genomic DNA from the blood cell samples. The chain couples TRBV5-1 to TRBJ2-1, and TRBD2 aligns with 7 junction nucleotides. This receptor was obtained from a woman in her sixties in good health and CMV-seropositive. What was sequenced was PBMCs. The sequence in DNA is TGCGCCAGCAGCTTTTTAGCGGGCGGAAACAATGAGCAGTTCTTC. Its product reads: CASSFLAGGNNEQFF.